These 31 T cell receptor beta chains were sequenced from one sample in a study of cytomegalovirus exposure and HLA in healthy donors. PCR amplification relied on 60 Vbeta primers (plus 13 Jbeta primers). TCRdb keeps only in-frame clones here, not all; method: immunoSEQ multiplex PCR. In the table there are fewer than 250,000 clones, about 77% of which are singletons. Material for sequencing was PBMCs. The receptors here all came from a woman aged 25 to 39 in good health and CMV-seronegative.

This sequence joins TRBV6-1 and TRBJ1-1; D not resolved. CDR1 is MNHNS, CDR2 SASEGT, per germline. This CDR3 is built from 13 residues. V dropped 8 bases and J dropped 5 bases, with 15 bases sitting between them. The CDR3: CASYGLLRTEAFF. DNA of the CDR3: TGTGCCAGCTATGGACTGTTGAGGACTGAAGCTTTCTTT.

The V and J genes are TRBV6-1 and TRBJ2-1; TRBD1 matches at 8 bases. This CDR3 has 15 amino acids. The V gene's germline CDR1 is MNHNS and CDR2 SASEGT. V was pared by 7 bases and J by 2 bases, with 7 bases of the junction left unmatched. Here the CDR3 DNA reads TGTGCCAGCAACTCTGACAGGGGAACCTACAATGAGCAGTTCTTC. Translating it yields CASNSDRGTYNEQFF.

The chain uses TRBV29-1 and TRBJ2-3, with TRBD2 matching 13 bases. The V segment lost 6 bases and the J segment 2 bases; nucleotides outside the gene matches: 11. The CDR3 length is 17 residues. Looked up from germline, CDR1 is SQVTM and CDR2 is ANQGSEA. CDR3 DNA sequence: TGCAGCGTCCCATGGACTAGCGGGAGCCGGGACACAGATACGCAGTATTTT. Translated, it gives CSVPWTSGSRDTDTQYF.

This clone was seen more than once but under ten times. This rearrangement joins TRBV2 to TRBJ1-5; maybe TRBD1 (6 bases). The germline CDR1 and CDR2 sequences are SNHLY and FYNNEI. The CDR3 consists of 14 residues. The V end was cut by 1 base, the J end by 5 bases, with 9 bases between. The CDR3 coding sequence is TGTGCCAGCAGTGAAGACCCAGGGGATCAGCCCCAGCATTTT. The encoded protein is CASSEDPGDQPQHF.

Concerning this clone: One junction end disagrees with the germline gene, perhaps due to a read error. The rearrangement links TRBV11-3 to TRBJ1-6; 7 bases agree with TRBD1. This CDR3 region has 15 residues. Germline V CDR1 and CDR2: SGHNT, YENEEA. CDR3 region: CASSSGTDPNSPLNF. The CDR3 DNA is TGTGCCAGCAGCTCCGGGACAGACCCTAATTCACCCCTCAACTTT.

This rearrangement joins TRBV7-9 to TRBJ1-1; D is uncertain. Germline V lookup: CDR1 SEHNR, CDR2 FQNEAQ (reference sequence). V was cut by 3 bases and J by 1 base, with 6 bases left in between. This CDR3 spans 13 amino acids. The CDR3 DNA sequence: TGTGCCAGCAGCTTGTCCAGGAACACTGAAGCTTTCTTT. It yields the protein CASSLSRNTEAFF. Using reference TRBV7-9 and TRBJ1-1 for the parts outside the CDR3, the full variable domain is DTGVSQNPRHKITKRGQNVTFRCDPISEHNRLYWYRQTLGQGPEFLTYFQNEAQLEKSRLLSDRFSAERPKGSFSTLEIQRTEQGDSAMYLCASSLSRNTEAFFGQGTRLTVV.

The chain couples TRBV9 to TRBJ2-2; D gene ambiguous. Germline CDR1 SGDLS, CDR2 YYNGEE. CDR3 length: 14 residues. The V end was cut by 0 bases, the J end by 3 bases, with 6 bases between. The CDR3 bases are TGTGCCAGCAGCGTAGCCCCAGACACCGGGGAGCTGTTTTTT. Protein product: CASSVAPDTGELFF.

This chain connects TRBV28 to TRBJ1-2, with D perhaps matching TRBD1 (6 bases). V lost 4 bases to trimming and J lost 5 bases, with 17 bases between them. This CDR3 is 15 amino acids long. The germline CDR1 and CDR2 sequences are MDHEN and SYDVKM. This chain's CDR3 is CASSSSHRGGYGYTF. Written as DNA, the CDR3 is TGTGCCAGCAGTTCCTCCCATAGGGGGGGGTATGGCTACACCTTC.

V usage is TRBV6-1 and J usage is TRBJ1-5, with D maybe TRBD1 (5 bases). Trimming stripped 2 bases from V and 6 bases from J, with 11 bases between. CDR1 is MNHNS, CDR2 SASEGT, per germline. The CDR3 runs to 14 residues. CDR3 residues: CASSESYQGQPQHF. CDR3 coding DNA: TGTGCCAGCAGTGAAAGTTATCAGGGTCAGCCCCAGCATTTT.

The rearrangement joins TRBV10-2 to TRBJ2-5; 10 positions agree with TRBD2. The CDR3 length is 13 residues. Germline V lookup: CDR1 WSHSY, CDR2 SAAADI. V lost 8 bases to trimming and J lost 7 bases; unmatched junction nucleotides: 7. Here the CDR3 reads CASSERGGGTQYF. CDR3 DNA: TGCGCCAGCTCGGAGCGGGGGGGCGGGACCCAGTACTTC.

This clone was seen a few times. Sequence at one end of the junction differs from germline and may be a read error. The chain links TRBV7-7 to TRBJ2-5; TRBD2 matches at 7 bases. The CDR3 extends over 14 amino acids. The V gene's germline CDR1 is SSHAT and CDR2 FNYEAQ (reference sequence). The CDR3 coding sequence is TGTGCTAGCAGCGGAGGGGCGGGAGTGGAGACCCAGTACTTC. Its translation is CASSGGAGVETQYF.

CDR3 loop: CASGLVVSGSGANVLTF. CDR3 in DNA: TGTGCTAGTGGTTTGGTGGTGAGCGGCTCTGGGGCCAACGTCCTGACTTTC. V usage is TRBV12-5 and J usage is TRBJ2-6, with D possibly TRBD2 on 5 matching bases. Trimming removed 0 bases at V and 0 bases at J, with 9 bases between. The CDR3 runs to 17 residues. Germline CDR1 and CDR2: LGHNT and FRNRAP.

A word on this clone: Its ends do not fully match the called genes, so a read error is possible. The chain uses TRBV7-9 and TRBJ1-1; D call uncertain. CDR3 length equals 11 residues. Germline CDR1 and CDR2: SEHNR and FQNEAQ (reference sequence). The CDR3 reads CSSQVPTEAFF. The CDR3 DNA sequence: TGTTCCAGCCAGGTGCCCACTGAAGCTTTCTTT.

This clone was seen a few times. This chain uses TRBV19 with TRBJ1-6; no definite D call. Between the trimmed V and J ends, which lost 2 bases and 4 bases, there was a span of 3 bases. Germline assignment: CDR1 LNHDA and CDR2 SQIVND (reference sequence). This CDR3 spans 13 amino acids. The CDR3 reads CASSIQYNSPLHF. CDR3 DNA sequence: TGTGCCAGTAGTATACAATATAATTCACCCCTCCACTTT.

V gene TRBV30 combines with J gene TRBJ2-1; tentative D call: TRBD2 (5 bases). Germline CDR1 reads GTSNPN; CDR2 reads SVGIG (reference sequence). V lost 4 bases and J lost 5, with 18 bases in between. The CDR3 contains 15 residues. This CDR3 is CAWTGGLRTNNEQFF. The DNA for the CDR3 is TGTGCCTGGACCGGAGGACTCCGGACGAACAATGAGCAGTTCTTC.

The table lists this clone with a few counts. J is TRBJ1-1 and V is TRBV7-3; D ambiguous. The V end was cut by 3 bases, the J end by 6 bases, with 17 bases between. The germline V gene encodes CDR1 SGHTA and CDR2 FQGTGA. This CDR3 is built from 15 residues. The CDR3 DNA sequence: TGTGCCAGCAGCTTCCTACCGGGAGGGTACCCTGAAGCTTTCTTT. This sequence encodes CASSFLPGGYPEAFF.

This chain joins TRBV10-3 and TRBJ1-2; D may be TRBD1 (5 bases). Trimming shortened V by 1 base and J by 6 bases, and 15 bases separated the two germline ends. This CDR3 comprises 15 residues. Germline V gene sequence: CDR1 ENHRY, CDR2 SYGVKD. In DNA, the CDR3 is TGTGCCATCAGTGAGTTTATGCGGGGGGGAGATGGCTACACCTTC. Translation gives CAISEFMRGGDGYTF.

This chain connects TRBV25-1 to TRBJ2-3; D unresolved. Looked up from germline, CDR1 is MGHDK and CDR2 is SYGVNS. V was shortened by 3 bases and J by 0 bases, with 13 bases between the two germline ends. The CDR3 is 16 amino acids. The CDR3 DNA sequence: TGTGCCAGCAGTGACTTACGGAGTGGTAGCACAGATACGCAGTATTTT. Translating it yields CASSDLRSGSTDTQYF.

The genes are TRBV27 and TRBJ2-4, with 7 bases matching TRBD2. The CDR3 is 14 residues long. V was pared by 10 bases and J by 0 bases, with 6 bases of the junction left unmatched. Germline loops: CDR1 MNHEY, CDR2 SMNVEV (reference sequence). The CDR3 loop is CATRSGGAKNIQYF. The CDR3 DNA follows: TGTGCCACCCGTTCGGGAGGAGCCAAAAACATTCAGTACTTC.

This clone was recorded a few times. The V call is TRBV10-1, the J call TRBJ2-7; 12 nucleotides match TRBD2. From germline, CDR1 is WNHNN and CDR2 SYGVQD (reference sequence). The V segment lost 0 bases and the J segment 7 bases; nucleotides outside the gene matches: 7. The CDR3 runs to 16 residues. This CDR3 reads CASSESLLAGGKEQYF. CDR3 coding DNA: TGCGCCAGCAGTGAGTCCCTACTAGCGGGAGGTAAAGAGCAGTACTTC.

The J gene is TRBJ2-7, the V gene TRBV2; TRBD1 matches at 8 bases. V gave up 5 bases and J gave up 4 bases; unmatched junction bases: 7. CDR1 is SNHLY and CDR2 is FYNNEI in the germline V gene. This CDR3 has 14 amino acids. The DNA of the CDR3 is TGTGCCAGCAGTACCGGACAGGGCACGTACGAGCAGTACTTC. Translation: CASSTGQGTYEQYF.

This clone appeared a single time. This CDR3 reads CASSIGDSRLGYTF. Written as DNA, the CDR3 is TGTGCCAGCAGCATAGGGGATTCCCGGTTGGGCTACACCTTC. The rearrangement uses TRBV5-8 and TRBJ1-2; D may be TRBD1 (5 bases). CDR1 and CDR2 from the germline V gene are SGHTS and YDEGEE. The CDR3 has 14 residues. Trimming shortened V by 4 bases and J by 8 bases, and 18 bases separated the two germline ends.

The chain recombines TRBV5-1 with TRBJ2-2; 7 bases match TRBD1. V lost 5 bases, J lost 6 bases, and 7 bases stayed unmatched. This CDR3 is 14 amino acids long. Germline CDR1 SGHRS, CDR2 YFSETQ. In DNA form, the CDR3 reads TGCGCCAGCAGTCTAGACAGGGAGCCCGGGGAGCTGTTTTTT. Protein product: CASSLDREPGELFF.

J is TRBJ1-2 and V is TRBV29-1, with 9 bases that match TRBD1. CDR3 length equals 16 residues. Germline-derived CDR1 and CDR2 are SQVTM and ANQGSEA. V dropped 4 bases and J dropped 0; count of bases not matched to a gene: 9. CDR3 residues: CSVGGTGRGANYGYTF. The CDR3 bases are TGCAGCGTTGGGGGGACAGGGAGGGGGGCTAACTATGGCTACACCTTC.

The chain uses TRBV6-1 and TRBJ2-5, with D perhaps matching TRBD2 (6 bases). The DNA end is a closer match to TRBJ2-7, so the J assignment may be wrong. This CDR3 is 15 amino acids long. Germline V gene sequence: CDR1 MNHNS, CDR2 SASEGT. CDR3 in DNA: TGTGCCACCCTCGACGCCGCGGGGCCCCCCAGCGAGCAGTACTTC. This translates into CATLDAAGPPSEQYF.

The chain is built from TRBV5-1 and TRBJ2-3; TRBD1 matches at 7 bases. The CDR3 has 14 residues. V lost 4 bases and J lost 3; bases outside the gene matches: 5. The germline V gene encodes CDR1 SGHRS and CDR2 YFSETQ. The CDR3 reads CASSPDRRTDTQYF. The CDR3 coding sequence is TGCGCCAGCAGCCCGGACAGGCGGACAGATACGCAGTATTTT.

V gene TRBV12-5 combines with J gene TRBJ2-1; 7 nucleotides agree with TRBD2. V shed 0 bases, J shed 5 bases, and the junction held 7 bases outside the gene matches. The CDR3 is 16 residues long. Germline V gives CDR1 LGHNT, CDR2 FRNRAP. This CDR3 is CASGLVRDYTHNEQFF. CDR3 nucleotides: TGTGCTAGTGGTTTGGTAAGGGACTACACTCACAATGAGCAGTTCTTC.

The chain recombines TRBV19 with TRBJ2-1, with 10 bases matching TRBD2. The CDR3 has 16 residues. Germline V gene lookup returns CDR1 LNHDA and CDR2 SQIVND (reference sequence). J was trimmed by 7 bases and V by 4 bases; bases with no gene match: 10. CDR3 bases: TGTGCCAGTAGTACCCCGGGACTAGCGCCCGGGAATGAGCAGTTCTTC. It specifies CASSTPGLAPGNEQFF.

The DNA of the CDR3 is TGTGCCACCAGCAGAGATAATCAGGGGGCGCTAACCGGGGCCAACGTCCTGACTTTC. Protein sequence: CATSRDNQGALTGANVLTF. The rearrangement uses TRBV15 and TRBJ2-6, with 8 positions matching TRBD1. Looked up from germline, CDR1 is LNHNV and CDR2 is YYDKDF (reference sequence). The J segment lost 4 bases and the V segment lost 0 bases, leaving 11 bases of the junction unmatched. The CDR3 has 19 amino acids.

This clone has at least ten counts. This chain uses TRBV2 with TRBJ1-1, with no clear D. The germline V gene has CDR1 SNHLY and CDR2 FYNNEI. V dropped 11 bases and J dropped 1 base, with 8 bases sitting between them. The CDR3 consists of 11 residues. DNA for the CDR3: TGTGCCGAAAGCGGGAACACTGAAGCTTTCTTT. Its translation: CAESGNTEAFF.

The rearrangement uses TRBV7-2 and TRBJ2-3; 8 bases fit TRBD2. Germline V gives CDR1 SGHTA, CDR2 FQGNSA. The ends lost 4 bases at V and 3 bases at J; junction bases unmatched: 12. There are 17 residues in the CDR3. CDR3: CASSSQIAGTGTDTQYF. In nucleotides, the CDR3 is TGTGCCAGCAGCTCCCAGATAGCGGGGACGGGTACAGATACGCAGTATTTT.